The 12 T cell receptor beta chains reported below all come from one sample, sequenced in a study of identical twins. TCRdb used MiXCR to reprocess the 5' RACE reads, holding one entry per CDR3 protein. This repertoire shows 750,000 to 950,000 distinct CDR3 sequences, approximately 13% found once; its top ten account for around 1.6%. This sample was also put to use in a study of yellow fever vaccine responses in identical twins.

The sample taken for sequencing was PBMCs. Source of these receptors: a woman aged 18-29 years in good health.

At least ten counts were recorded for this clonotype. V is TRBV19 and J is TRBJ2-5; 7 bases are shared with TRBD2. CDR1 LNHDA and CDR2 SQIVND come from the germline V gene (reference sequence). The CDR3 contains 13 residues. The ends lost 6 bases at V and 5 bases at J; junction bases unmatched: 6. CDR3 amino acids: CASSRAGLETQYF. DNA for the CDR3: TGTGCCAGTAGCCGAGCGGGACTGGAGACCCAGTACTTC.

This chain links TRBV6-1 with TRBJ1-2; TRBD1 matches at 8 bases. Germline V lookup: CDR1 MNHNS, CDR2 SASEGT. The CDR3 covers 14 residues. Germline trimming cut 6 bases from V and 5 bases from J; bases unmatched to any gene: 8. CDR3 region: CASREQGERYGYTF. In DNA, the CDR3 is TGTGCCAGCAGGGAACAGGGGGAACGATATGGCTACACCTTC.

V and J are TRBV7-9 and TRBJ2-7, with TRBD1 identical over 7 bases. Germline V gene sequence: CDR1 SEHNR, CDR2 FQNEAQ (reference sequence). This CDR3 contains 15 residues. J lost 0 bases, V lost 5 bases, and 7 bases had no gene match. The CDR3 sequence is CASSPDRVSSYEQYV. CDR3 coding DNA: TGTGCCAGCAGCCCCGACAGGGTGAGCTCCTACGAGCAGTACGTC.

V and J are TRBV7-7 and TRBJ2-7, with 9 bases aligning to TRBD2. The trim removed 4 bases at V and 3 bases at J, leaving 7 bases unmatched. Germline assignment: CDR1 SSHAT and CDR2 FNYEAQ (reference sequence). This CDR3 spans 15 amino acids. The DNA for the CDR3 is TGTGCCAGCAGCTCGGGCCCTAGCGGGAACTACGAGCAGTACTTC. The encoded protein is CASSSGPSGNYEQYF.

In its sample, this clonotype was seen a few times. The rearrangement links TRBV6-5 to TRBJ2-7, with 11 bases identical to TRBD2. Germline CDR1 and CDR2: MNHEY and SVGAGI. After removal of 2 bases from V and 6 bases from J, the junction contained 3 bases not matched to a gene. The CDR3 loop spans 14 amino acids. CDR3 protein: CASSYTGTSGEQYF. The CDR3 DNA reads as TGTGCCAGCAGTTACACCGGGACTAGCGGCGAGCAGTACTTC.

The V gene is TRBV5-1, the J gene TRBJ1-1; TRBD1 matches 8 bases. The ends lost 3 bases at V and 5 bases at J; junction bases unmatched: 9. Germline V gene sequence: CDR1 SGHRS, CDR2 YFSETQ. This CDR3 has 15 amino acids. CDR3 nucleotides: TGCGCCAGCAGCTGGGGGACAGGTTTGGTGACTGAAGCTTTCTTT. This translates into CASSWGTGLVTEAFF.

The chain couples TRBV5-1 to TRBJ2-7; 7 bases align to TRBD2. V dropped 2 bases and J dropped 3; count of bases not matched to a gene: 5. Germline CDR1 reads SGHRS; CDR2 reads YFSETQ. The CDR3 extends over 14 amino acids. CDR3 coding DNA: TGCGCCAGCAGCTTTGGGAGGGGTGACTACGAGCAGTACTTC. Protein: CASSFGRGDYEQYF.

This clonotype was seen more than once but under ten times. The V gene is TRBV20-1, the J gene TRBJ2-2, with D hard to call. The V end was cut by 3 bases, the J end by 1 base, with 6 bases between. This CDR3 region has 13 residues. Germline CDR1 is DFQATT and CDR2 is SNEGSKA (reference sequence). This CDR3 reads CSASGGNTGELFF. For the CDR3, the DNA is TGCAGTGCTAGTGGCGGGAACACCGGGGAGCTGTTTTTT.

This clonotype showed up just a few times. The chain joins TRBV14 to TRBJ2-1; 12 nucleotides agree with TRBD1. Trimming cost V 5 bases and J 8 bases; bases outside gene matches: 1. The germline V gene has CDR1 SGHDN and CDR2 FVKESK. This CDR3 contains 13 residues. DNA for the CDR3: TGTGCCAGCAGCGGGACAGGGGGCGATGAGCAGTTCTTC. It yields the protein CASSGTGGDEQFF. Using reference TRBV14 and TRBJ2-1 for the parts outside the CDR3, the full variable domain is EAGVTQFPSHSVIEKGQTVTLRCDPISGHDNLYWYRRVMGKEIKFLLHFVKESKQDESGMPNNRFLAERTGGTYSTLKVQPAELEDSGVYFCASSGTGGDEQFFGPGTRLTVL.

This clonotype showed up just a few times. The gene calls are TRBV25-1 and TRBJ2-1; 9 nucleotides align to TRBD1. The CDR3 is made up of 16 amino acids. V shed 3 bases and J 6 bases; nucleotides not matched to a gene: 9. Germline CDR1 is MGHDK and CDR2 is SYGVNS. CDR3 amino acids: CASSDPGQGSRNEQFF. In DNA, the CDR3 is TGTGCCAGCAGTGACCCTGGACAGGGGTCGCGCAATGAGCAGTTCTTC.

As DNA, the CDR3 is TGTGCCAGCAGTTTAGAATCAGGGAAGTCCGGGGAGCTGTTTTTT. Its protein product is CASSLESGKSGELFF. The genes are TRBV12-3 or TRBV12-4 and TRBJ2-2; weak D call: TRBD1 (5 bases). V was pared by 1 base and J by 6 bases, with 12 bases between. This CDR3 is 15 amino acids long.

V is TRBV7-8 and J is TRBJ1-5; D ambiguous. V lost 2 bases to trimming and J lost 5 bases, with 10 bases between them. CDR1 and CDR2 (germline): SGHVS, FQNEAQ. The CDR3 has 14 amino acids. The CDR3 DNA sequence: TGTGCCAGCAGCTTAAGCTACGAGGATCAGCCCCAGCATTTT. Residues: CASSLSYEDQPQHF. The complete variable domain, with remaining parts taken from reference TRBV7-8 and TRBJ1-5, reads GAGVSQSPRYKVAKRGQDVALRCDPISGHVSLFWYQQALGQGPEFLTYFQNEAQLDKSGLPSDRFFAERPEGSVSTLKIQRTQQEDSAVYLCASSLSYEDQPQHFGDGTRLSIL.